The 32 T cell receptor beta chains below come from one sample, sequenced in a study of cytomegalovirus exposure and HLA in healthy donors. Measured with immunoSEQ multiplex PCR; TCRdb has only the in-frame clones, and not every one. The repertoire holds roughly 300,000 clones, with roughly 90% as singletons. Sequenced sample: PBMCs. These receptors came from a young woman in good health and CMV-seronegative.

This chain joins TRBV6-1 and TRBJ2-5; 7 nucleotides line up with TRBD2. CDR1 is MNHNS, CDR2 SASEGT, per germline. After removal of 1 base from V and 1 base from J, the junction contained 3 bases not matched to a gene. The CDR3 contains 15 residues. The CDR3 region is CASSEGGTIQETQYF. The CDR3 DNA sequence: TGTGCCAGCAGTGAAGGAGGGACTATCCAAGAGACCCAGTACTTC.

V and J are TRBV5-6 and TRBJ2-7; D perhaps matches TRBD2 (6 bases). The germline CDR1 and CDR2 sequences are SGHDT and YYEEEE. Trimming took off 2 bases at V and 2 bases at J, with 11 bases between the two ends. This CDR3 is built from 14 residues. Here the CDR3 DNA reads TGTGCCAGCAGCTTTTCCGGGAGTCCCTACGAGCAGTACTTC. Protein: CASSFSGSPYEQYF.

The chain links TRBV9 to TRBJ2-5; 8 nucleotides line up with TRBD2. The CDR3 covers 17 residues. CDR1 SGDLS and CDR2 YYNGEE come from the germline V gene. The V gene end was trimmed by 7 bases and the J gene end by 5 bases; junction bases not matched to a gene: 19. CDR3 sequence reads: CASSRLMKAGVKETQYF. As DNA, the CDR3 is TGTGCCAGCTCAAGACTTATGAAAGCGGGAGTTAAGGAGACCCAGTACTTC.

The chain employs TRBV4-3 and TRBJ2-1; tentatively, D is TRBD1 (5 bases). Germline loops: CDR1 LGHNA, CDR2 YSLEER. The length of the CDR3 is 13 residues. Deletions cut 4 bases from V and 8 bases from J, with 12 bases between. As DNA, the CDR3 is TGCGCCAGCAGCCCAGTTTGGGGCCATGAGCAGTTCTTC. Its protein is CASSPVWGHEQFF.

The rearrangement joins TRBV2 to TRBJ2-7; 8 bases are shared with TRBD1. Germline-derived CDR1 and CDR2 are SNHLY and FYNNEI. The CDR3 has 14 amino acids. Unmatched junction bases numbered 6, after V lost 3 bases and J lost 5 bases. CDR3 coding DNA: TGTGCCAGCAGTGAGGCAGGGGGCGGGAACGAGCAGTACTTC. Residues: CASSEAGGGNEQYF.

The rearrangement joins TRBV5-1 to TRBJ1-6; D unclear. The CDR3 loop spans 13 amino acids. Germline CDR1 reads SGHRS; CDR2 reads YFSETQ. Between the trimmed V and J ends, which lost 4 bases and 5 bases, there was a span of 7 bases. CDR3 coding DNA: TGCGCCAGCAGCCAAGAGGATAATTCACCCCTCCACTTT. Protein product: CASSQEDNSPLHF.

V gene TRBV7-9 combines with J gene TRBJ2-2; 10 bases are shared with TRBD1. This CDR3 contains 15 residues. Germline assignment: CDR1 SEHNR and CDR2 FQNEAQ (reference sequence). The trim removed 6 bases at V and 7 bases at J, leaving 8 bases unmatched. The CDR3 reads CASSPTGQGVGELFF. In DNA, the CDR3 is TGTGCCAGCAGTCCTACCGGACAGGGGGTCGGGGAGCTGTTTTTT.

The chain has TRBV18 and TRBJ1-1; possibly TRBD1 for D (5 bases). The V end was cut by 0 bases, the J end by 4 bases, with 15 bases between. Germline V gives CDR1 KGHSH, CDR2 LQKENI. This CDR3 is 16 amino acids long. The CDR3 DNA is TGTGCCAGCTCACCACCTGTGGGGGACGGGGGCACTGAAGCTTTCTTT. This sequence encodes CASSPPVGDGGTEAFF.

This clone showed up just once. J is TRBJ2-3 and V is TRBV18; D is ambiguous. The CDR3 covers 13 residues. Trimming left V 1 base short and J 6 bases short, with 8 bases between. Germline CDR1 reads KGHSH; CDR2 reads LQKENI. The CDR3 nucleotides are TGTGCCAGCTCACCACAGTTCGCGGATACGCAGTATTTT. Protein product: CASSPQFADTQYF.

The rearrangement uses TRBV25-1 and TRBJ1-2; 7 bases fit TRBD1. CDR3 length: 14 amino acids. In germline, CDR1 is MGHDK, CDR2 SYGVNS. The ends lost 2 bases at V and 8 bases at J; junction bases unmatched: 8. The CDR3: CASSEGTARRGYTF. CDR3 sequence (DNA): TGTGCCAGCAGTGAAGGGACAGCCAGGCGGGGCTACACCTTC.

This chain links TRBV27 with TRBJ2-7; D perhaps matches TRBD1 (7 bases). The CDR3 loop spans 14 amino acids. Germline V gives CDR1 MNHEY, CDR2 SMNVEV (reference sequence). The germline V and J ends were trimmed by 6 bases and 6 bases, with 18 bases remaining between them. CDR3 bases: TGTGCCAGCAGCTCCAGGGGGGCTGTATTCGAGCAGTACTTC. This translates into CASSSRGAVFEQYF.

This clone was seen once. The chain combines TRBV27 with TRBJ2-2; possibly TRBD1 for D (5 bases). The CDR3 has 15 residues. Germline CDR1 MNHEY, CDR2 SMNVEV (reference sequence). Trimming cost V 3 bases and J 4 bases, with 12 bases left between them. CDR3: CASSFKAGPTGELFF. The CDR3 region has the DNA TGTGCCAGCAGTTTTAAGGCAGGGCCCACCGGGGAGCTGTTTTTT.

The rearrangement uses TRBV27 and TRBJ2-3, with unresolved D. The CDR3 sequence is 11 residues long. Germline lookup yields CDR1 MNHEY and CDR2 SMNVEV (reference sequence). Trimming stripped 4 bases from V and 3 bases from J, with 2 bases between. CDR3 nucleotides: TGTGCCAGCAGTTCTACAGATACGCAGTATTTT. Its protein is CASSSTDTQYF.

V gene TRBV5-6 combines with J gene TRBJ2-6; D not certain. The germline CDR1 and CDR2 sequences are SGHDT and YYEEEE. Trimming took 1 base from V and 1 from J, leaving 6 bases between them. The CDR3 sequence is 15 residues long. CDR3 in amino acids: CASSLRGSGANVLTF. For the CDR3, the DNA is TGTGCCAGCAGCTTGAGAGGTTCTGGGGCCAACGTCCTGACTTTC.

The sample holds one count of this clone. The chain combines TRBV27 with TRBJ2-1; 14 nucleotides match TRBD2. This CDR3 contains 15 residues. V shed 5 bases and J 10 bases; nucleotides not matched to a gene: 7. Germline loops: CDR1 MNHEY, CDR2 SMNVEV (reference sequence). The CDR3 nucleotides read TGTGCCAGCAGTCCGGGACTAGCGGGAGTAGAGGAGCAGTTCTTC. It translates to CASSPGLAGVEEQFF.

The gene calls are TRBV5-1 and TRBJ2-6; no clear D gene. The germline CDR1 and CDR2 sequences are SGHRS and YFSETQ. This CDR3 is built from 16 residues. With 0 bases removed from V and 0 bases from J, the gap between germline ends came to 7 bases. CDR3 region: CASSLGDNSGANVLTF. CDR3 DNA sequence: TGCGCCAGCAGCTTGGGAGACAACTCTGGGGCCAACGTCCTGACTTTC.

J is TRBJ2-3 and V is TRBV28, with D maybe TRBD2 (6 bases). Trimming cost V 5 bases and J 1 base, with 19 bases left between them. This CDR3 contains 17 residues. The germline V gene encodes CDR1 MDHEN and CDR2 SYDVKM. Here the CDR3 reads CASSPAGSRGRTDTQYF. CDR3 in DNA: TGTGCCAGCAGTCCTGCGGGGTCCCGGGGACGCACAGATACGCAGTATTTT.

This chain links TRBV5-6 with TRBJ1-1; D might be TRBD1 (5 bases). CDR3 length: 14 amino acids. The germline V gene has CDR1 SGHDT and CDR2 YYEEEE. With 0 bases removed from V and 7 bases from J, the gap between germline ends came to 13 bases. The CDR3 DNA follows: TGTGCCAGCAGCTTGGCCGGCAGGGCGGTTGAAGCTTTCTTT. Protein sequence: CASSLAGRAVEAFF.

The rearrangement links TRBV5-4 to TRBJ2-7, with TRBD2 identical over 8 bases. The junction had 4 bases not matched to a gene; V was cut back by 3 bases and J by 5 bases. Germline CDR1 reads SGHNT; CDR2 reads YYREEE (reference sequence). The CDR3 runs to 13 residues. The CDR3 DNA is TGTGCCAGCAGCTCCCGGCGGGGGGACGAGCAGTACTTC. Its translation: CASSSRRGDEQYF.

This chain links TRBV5-1 with TRBJ1-1, with TRBD1 identical over 8 bases. The CDR3 contains 12 residues. V was pared by 4 bases and J by 7 bases, with 3 bases of the junction left unmatched. In germline, CDR1 is SGHRS, CDR2 YFSETQ. This CDR3 is CASSNRGNEAFF. Written as DNA, the CDR3 is TGCGCCAGCAGCAACAGGGGGAATGAAGCTTTCTTT.

J is TRBJ2-7 and V is TRBV5-1; possibly TRBD1 for D (6 bases). Deletions cut 4 bases from V and 4 bases from J, with 21 bases between. CDR1 and CDR2 (germline): SGHRS, YFSETQ. The CDR3 is 16 residues long. Written as DNA, the CDR3 is TGCGCCAGCAGCGTCAGGGGACGATCCACGGATTACGAGCAGTACTTC. Translated, it gives CASSVRGRSTDYEQYF.

The chain has TRBV9 and TRBJ2-7, with 8 bases identical to TRBD2. The V gene end was trimmed by 0 bases and the J gene end by 6 bases; junction bases not matched to a gene: 8. CDR1 and CDR2 from the germline V gene are SGDLS and YYNGEE. This CDR3 spans 15 amino acids. This CDR3 is CASSVAGGPFGEQYF. In nucleotides, the CDR3 is TGTGCCAGCAGCGTAGCGGGAGGGCCGTTCGGCGAGCAGTACTTC. The full variable domain, with the rest looked up from reference TRBV9 and TRBJ2-7, is DSGVTQTPKHLITATGQRVTLRCSPRSGDLSVYWYQQSLDQGLQFLIQYYNGEERAKGNILERFSAQQFPDLHSELNLSSLELGDSALYFCASSVAGGPFGEQYFGPGTRLTVT.

The rearrangement uses TRBV27 and TRBJ1-5; D is ambiguous. This CDR3 is 14 amino acids long. CDR1 and CDR2 from the germline V gene are MNHEY and SMNVEV (reference sequence). Trimming left V 8 bases short and J 1 base short, with 12 bases between. The DNA of the CDR3 is TGTGCCAGCGGGCGGGTTGGGAGCAATCAGCCCCAGCATTTT. Protein: CASGRVGSNQPQHF.

This chain joins TRBV9 and TRBJ2-1; 8 bases agree with TRBD2. V lost 0 bases to trimming and J lost 2 bases; unmatched junction nucleotides: 4. CDR1 is SGDLS, CDR2 YYNGEE, per germline. The CDR3 runs to 16 residues. CDR3 sequence: CASSVVSGGAYNEQFF. The CDR3 DNA follows: TGTGCCAGCAGCGTAGTCAGCGGGGGAGCCTACAATGAGCAGTTCTTC.

The chain joins TRBV19 to TRBJ2-5; TRBD2 aligns across 11 bases. The V gene's germline CDR1 is LNHDA and CDR2 SQIVND (reference sequence). This CDR3 has 15 residues. After removal of 3 bases from V and 5 bases from J, the junction contained 5 bases not matched to a gene. The CDR3 DNA reads as TGTGCCAGTAGTATTCTAGCGGGAGGATTGGAGACCCAGTACTTC. It translates to CASSILAGGLETQYF.

The chain recombines TRBV19 with TRBJ2-7; 8 bases align to TRBD1. With 8 bases clipped from V and 0 bases from J, the junction kept 6 bases outside the gene matches. CDR3 length equals 14 residues. Germline values: CDR1 LNHDA, CDR2 SQIVND (reference sequence). This chain's CDR3 is CASGTGSSSYEQYF. DNA of the CDR3: TGTGCCAGTGGGACAGGCTCTTCCTCCTACGAGCAGTACTTC.

The genes are TRBV18 and TRBJ2-2; TRBD1 matches at 7 bases. CDR3 length equals 15 residues. The V gene's germline CDR1 is KGHSH and CDR2 LQKENI. With 6 bases clipped from V and 9 bases from J, the junction kept 13 bases outside the gene matches. CDR3 in DNA: TGTGCCAGCTCCCCCGGGACAGACGAACACCGGGAGCTGTTTTTT. This translates into CASSPGTDEHRELFF.

This clone was counted only a few times. This sequence joins TRBV18 and TRBJ1-3; no clear D gene. Deletions cut 2 bases from V and 8 bases from J, with 10 bases between. The germline gives CDR1 KGHSH, CDR2 LQKENI. The CDR3 covers 13 residues. The CDR3 protein is CASSPWVADTIYF. CDR3 DNA sequence: TGTGCCAGCTCACCATGGGTGGCGGACACCATATATTTT.

J is TRBJ1-2 and V is TRBV11-1, with 10 positions matching TRBD1. The CDR3 has 15 residues. Germline assignment: CDR1 SGHAT and CDR2 FQDESV (reference sequence). J was trimmed by 2 bases and V by 5 bases; bases with no gene match: 5. This chain's CDR3 is CASSVGTGANYGYTF. CDR3 nucleotide sequence: TGTGCCAGCAGCGTTGGGACAGGGGCCAACTATGGCTACACCTTC. Combining the CDR3 with reference TRBV11-1 and TRBJ1-2 gives the whole variable domain EAEVAQSPRYKITEKSQAVAFWCDPISGHATLYWYRQILGQGPELLVQFQDESVVDDSQLPKDRFSAERLKGVDSTLKIQPAELGDSAMYLCASSVGTGANYGYTFGSGTRLTVV.

V usage is TRBV5-6 and J usage is TRBJ2-7, with 9 bases matching TRBD2. With V trimmed by 1 base and J by 4 bases, 6 bases remained unmatched. Germline lookup yields CDR1 SGHDT and CDR2 YYEEEE. The length of the CDR3 is 15 residues. CDR3 sequence (DNA): TGTGCCAGCAGCTTGCAAGCGGGAGGCGGATACGAGCAGTACTTC. Translating it yields CASSLQAGGGYEQYF.

The rearrangement links TRBV6-5 to TRBJ1-2; TRBD1 matches 8 bases. CDR1 and CDR2 (germline): MNHEY, SVGAGI. The length of the CDR3 is 13 residues. Losses at the gene ends were 6 bases for V and 8 bases for J; bases not matched to a gene: 8. The CDR3 spells CASRGDRGGGYTF. As DNA, the CDR3 is TGTGCCAGCAGAGGCGACAGGGGAGGCGGCTACACCTTC.

The chain couples TRBV7-9 to TRBJ2-3; 13 positions agree with TRBD2. The CDR3 is 16 amino acids. V shed 5 bases and J 3 bases; nucleotides not matched to a gene: 5. The V gene's germline CDR1 is SEHNR and CDR2 FQNEAQ (reference sequence). CDR3 bases: TGTGCCAGCAGCCACACTAGCGGGAGGGTGACAGATACGCAGTATTTT. Translation: CASSHTSGRVTDTQYF.